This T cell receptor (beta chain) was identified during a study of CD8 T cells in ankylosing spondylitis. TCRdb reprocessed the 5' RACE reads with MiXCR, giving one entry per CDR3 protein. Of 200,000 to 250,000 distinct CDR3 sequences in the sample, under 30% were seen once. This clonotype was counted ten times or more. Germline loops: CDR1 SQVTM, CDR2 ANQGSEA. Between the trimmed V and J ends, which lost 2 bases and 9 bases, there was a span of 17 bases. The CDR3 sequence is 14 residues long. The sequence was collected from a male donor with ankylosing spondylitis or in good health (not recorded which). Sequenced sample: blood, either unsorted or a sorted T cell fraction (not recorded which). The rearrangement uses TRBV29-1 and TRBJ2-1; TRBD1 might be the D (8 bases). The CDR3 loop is CSVERTGRGSEQFF. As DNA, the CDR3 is TGCAGCGTTGAAAGGACAGGGCGGGGGAGTGAGCAGTTCTTC.